This T cell receptor (beta chain) was sequenced during a study of CD8+CD57+ T cells in acquired aplastic anemia. Overall study: The study obtained 9 million to 11 million reads on average for CD4+ cells from healthy donors.

On this clonotype: The antigen is undetermined.

It was genomic DNA that served as the template for profiling TCR beta VDJ and CDR3. A single record per CDR3 protein comes from TCRdb applying MiXCR to the reads. The sample lists a few hundred thousand distinct CDR3 sequences, 60% to 80% occurring once. Germline CDR1 is LGHNA and CDR2 is YNFKEQ. This CDR3 is built from 15 residues. Study-wide results and limits: Overlapping CD8+ CDR3 repertoires of patients and controls contained about 27 shared sequences.

The receptor's source is a human donor in good health, serving as a control. The chain joins TRBV4-2 to TRBJ2-5, with D maybe TRBD1 (6 bases). Matching the DNA end better, TRBJ2-1 makes the J call doubtful. What was sequenced was sorted CD4+, CD8+, or CD8+CD57+ T cells (not recorded which) from PBMCs. The CDR3, as DNA: TGTGCCAGCAGCCAAGTGTACGGACAGTGCAATGAGCAGTTCTTC. It codes for CASSQVYGQCNEQFF.